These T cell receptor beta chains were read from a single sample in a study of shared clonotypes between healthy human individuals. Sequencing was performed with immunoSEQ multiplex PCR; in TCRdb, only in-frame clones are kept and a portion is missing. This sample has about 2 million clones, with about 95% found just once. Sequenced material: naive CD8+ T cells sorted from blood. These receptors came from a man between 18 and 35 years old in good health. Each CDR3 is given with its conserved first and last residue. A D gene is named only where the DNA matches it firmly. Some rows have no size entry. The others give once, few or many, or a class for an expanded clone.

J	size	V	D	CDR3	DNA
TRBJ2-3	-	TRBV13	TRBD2	CASSTKLAGVTDTQYF	TGTGCCAGCAGCACAAAACTAGCGGGGGTCACAGATACGCAGTATTTT
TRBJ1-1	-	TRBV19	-	CASMAGGVTEAFF	TGTGCCAGTATGGCGGGAGGGGTGACTGAAGCTTTCTTT
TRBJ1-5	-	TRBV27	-	CASSLRGDQPQHF	TGTGCCAGCAGTTTAAGAGGGGACCAGCCCCAGCATTTT
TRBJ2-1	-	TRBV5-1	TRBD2	CASSLPGTSGSLSYNEQFF	TGCGCCAGCAGCTTACCCGGGACTAGCGGGTCACTATCCTACAATGAGCAGTTCTTC
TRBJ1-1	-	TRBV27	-	CASSFSVNTEAFF	TGTGCCAGCAGTTTCTCAGTTAACACTGAAGCTTTCTTT
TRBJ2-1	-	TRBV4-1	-	CASSQDEGVYVYNEQFF	TGCGCCAGCAGCCAAGATGAGGGGGTCTACGTCTACAATGAGCAGTTCTTC
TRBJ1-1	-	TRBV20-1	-	CSARTLTEAFF	TGCAGTGCTAGAACCCTAACTGAAGCTTTCTTT
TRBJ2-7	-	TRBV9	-	CASSVDEAGPGEQYF	TGTGCCAGCAGCGTAGACGAAGCCGGCCCGGGCGAGCAGTACTTC
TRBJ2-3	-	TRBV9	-	CASSFADTQYF	TGTGCCAGCAGTTTTGCAGATACGCAGTATTTT
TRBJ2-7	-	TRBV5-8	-	CASSLHWSVPSYEQYF	TGTGCCAGCAGCTTGCATTGGTCAGTCCCCTCCTACGAGCAGTACTTC
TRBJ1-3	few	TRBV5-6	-	CASSFGSHRSGNTIYF	TGTGCCAGCAGCTTTGGGAGTCACCGCTCTGGAAACACCATATATTTT
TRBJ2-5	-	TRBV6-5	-	CASSYTYGRGETQYF	TGTGCCAGCAGTTACACCTATGGCCGGGGAGAGACCCAGTACTTC
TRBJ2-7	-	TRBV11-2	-	CASSLRGTSYEQYF	TGTGCCAGCAGCTTACGTGGAACGTCGTACGAGCAGTACTTC
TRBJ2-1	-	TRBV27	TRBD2	CASSAGLGAEQFF	TGTGCCAGCAGTGCGGGACTAGGGGCTGAGCAGTTCTTC
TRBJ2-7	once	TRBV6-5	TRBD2	CASSHLAEIAHEQYF	TGTGCCAGCAGTCACCTAGCGGAAATAGCCCACGAGCAGTACTTC
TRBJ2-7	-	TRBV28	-	CASSFEVGGYEQYF	TGTGCCAGCAGTTTCGAGGTGGGAGGTTACGAGCAGTACTTC
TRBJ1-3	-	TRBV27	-	CASRGSGNTIYF	TGTGCCAGCAGGGGATCCGGAAACACCATATATTTT
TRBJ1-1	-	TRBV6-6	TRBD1	CASSKPTGGTNTEAFF	TGTGCCAGCTCAAAACCAACAGGGGGTACGAACACTGAAGCTTTCTTT
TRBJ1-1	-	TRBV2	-	CASSESTGQNTEAFF	TGTGCCAGCAGTGAATCTACAGGGCAGAACACTGAAGCTTTCTTT
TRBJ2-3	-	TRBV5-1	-	CASSLEVSTDTQYF	TGCGCCAGCAGCTTGGAGGTGAGCACAGATACGCAGTATTTT
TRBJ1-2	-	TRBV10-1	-	CASSESGTF	TGCGCCAGCAGTGAAAGCGGGACCTTC
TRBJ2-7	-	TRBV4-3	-	CASSHSTSFEQYF	TGCGCCAGCAGCCACAGTACTTCGTTCGAGCAGTACTTC
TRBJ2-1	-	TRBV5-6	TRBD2	CASSPSGRGYNEQFF	TGTGCCAGCAGCCCGAGCGGGAGGGGATACAATGAGCAGTTCTTC
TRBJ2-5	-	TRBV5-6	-	CASSWRSDETQYF	TGTGCCAGCAGCTGGAGGAGCGACGAGACCCAGTACTTC
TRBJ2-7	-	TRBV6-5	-	CASSYEGGSYEQYF	TGTGCCAGCAGTTACGAGGGGGGGTCCTACGAGCAGTACTTC